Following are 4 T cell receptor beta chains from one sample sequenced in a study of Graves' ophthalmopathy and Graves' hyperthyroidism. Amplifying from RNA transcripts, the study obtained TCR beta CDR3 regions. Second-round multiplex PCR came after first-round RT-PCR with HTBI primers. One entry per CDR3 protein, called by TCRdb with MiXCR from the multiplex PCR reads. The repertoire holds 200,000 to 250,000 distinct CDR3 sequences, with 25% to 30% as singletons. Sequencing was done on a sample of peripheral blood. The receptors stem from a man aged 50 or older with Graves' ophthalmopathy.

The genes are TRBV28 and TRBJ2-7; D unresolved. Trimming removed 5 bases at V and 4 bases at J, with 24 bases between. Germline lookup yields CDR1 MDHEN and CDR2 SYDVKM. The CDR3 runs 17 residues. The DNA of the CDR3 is TGTGCCAGCAGTACCAGGACGGGCTTCTATCCCCATTACGAGCAGTACTTC. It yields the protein CASSTRTGFYPHYEQYF.

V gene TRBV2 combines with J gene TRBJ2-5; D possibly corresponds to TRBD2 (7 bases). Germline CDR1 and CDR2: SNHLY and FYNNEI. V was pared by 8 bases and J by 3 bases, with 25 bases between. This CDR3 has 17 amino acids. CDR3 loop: CASELAPLGGAEETQYF. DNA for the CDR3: TGTGCCAGCGAATTGGCCCCGTTGGGGGGGGCCGAAGAGACCCAGTACTTC.

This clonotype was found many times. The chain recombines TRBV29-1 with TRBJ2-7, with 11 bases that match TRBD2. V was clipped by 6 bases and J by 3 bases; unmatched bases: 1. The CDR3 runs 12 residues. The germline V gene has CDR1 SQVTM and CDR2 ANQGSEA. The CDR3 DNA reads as TGCAGCGTGGGACTAGCGGACTACGAGCAGTACTTC. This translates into CSVGLADYEQYF.

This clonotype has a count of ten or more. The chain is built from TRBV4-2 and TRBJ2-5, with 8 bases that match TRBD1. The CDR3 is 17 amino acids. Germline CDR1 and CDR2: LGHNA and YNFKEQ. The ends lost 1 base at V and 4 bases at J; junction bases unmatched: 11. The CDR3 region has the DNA TGTGCCAGCAGCCAAGCTACGGACAGGGAATTCCGAGAGACCCAGTACTTC. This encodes CASSQATDREFRETQYF.